This T cell receptor beta chain was captured by sequencing in a study of blood T cell repertoires in COVID-19. Turning to the study itself: The United States, Italy and Spain supplied acute and convalescent COVID-19 samples.

In germline, CDR1 is SGHRS, CDR2 YFSETQ. Trimming took 2 bases from V and 4 from J; bases not matched to a gene: 9. The CDR3 runs to 17 residues. The protocol was immunoSEQ multiplex PCR, while the TCRdb copy is restricted to in-frame clones and leaves out a portion. The sample includes more than 450,000 clones, roughly 87% of them seen just once. Material: PBMCs or T cells enriched from blood (not recorded which). The chain is built from TRBV5-1 and TRBJ2-1, with 10 bases fitting TRBD1. The source of this sequence is a woman aged 18-29 years who had recovered from COVID-19. The chain's CDR3 is CASSFWGQGRSYNEQFF. The DNA for the CDR3 is TGCGCCAGCAGCTTTTGGGGACAGGGGCGATCGTACAATGAGCAGTTCTTC.